The 23 T cell receptor beta chains presented below share a single source sample, sequenced in a study of CD8 T cells in ankylosing spondylitis. TCRdb recomputed calls from the 5' RACE reads with MiXCR, one row per CDR3 protein. This table holds roughly 180,000 distinct CDR3 sequences, 10% to 15% found once. Sequences were obtained from blood, either unsorted or a sorted T cell fraction (not recorded which). The receptors were gathered from a female donor with ankylosing spondylitis or in good health (not recorded which).

This clonotype was detected ten times or more. The chain couples TRBV7-7 to TRBJ1-1; no firm D call. Trimming left V 2 bases short and J 2 bases short, with 6 bases between. Germline V gene sequence: CDR1 SSHAT, CDR2 FNYEAQ (reference sequence). The CDR3 is made up of 13 amino acids. As DNA, the CDR3 is TGTGCCAGCAGCTTACGCCCAAACACTGAAGCTTTCTTT. Amino acid sequence: CASSLRPNTEAFF.

This clonotype was picked up many times. CDR3 in amino acids: CASSQERGEQYF. The CDR3 nucleotides read TGTGCCAGCAGCCAAGAACGTGGCGAGCAGTACTTC. The rearrangement links TRBV3-1 to TRBJ2-7; D remains unclear. This CDR3 is 12 amino acids long. CDR1 and CDR2 from the germline V gene are LGHDT and YNNKEL (reference sequence). Trimming stripped 0 bases from V and 6 bases from J, with 6 bases between.

This clonotype was seen more than once but under ten times. The rearrangement links TRBV5-1 to TRBJ2-1, with 12 bases fitting TRBD2. The CDR3 spans 17 residues. J was trimmed by 3 bases and V by 5 bases; bases with no gene match: 9. Germline V gives CDR1 SGHRS, CDR2 YFSETQ. CDR3 DNA: TGCGCCAGCAGATCTCGTACTAGCGGGAGGATCTACAATGAGCAGTTCTTC. This encodes CASRSRTSGRIYNEQFF.

This clonotype was seen just once. A single base separates this from a much larger clone, so it may be a read error. The chain combines TRBV24-1 with TRBJ2-1; no firm D call. In germline, CDR1 is KGHDR, CDR2 SFDVKD. The CDR3 runs 13 residues. The CDR3 DNA reads TGTGCCATCAGTGACCCATACTACAATGAGCAGTTCTTC. Amino acids: CAISDPYYNEQFF.

Only a few counts were recorded for this clonotype. The chain is built from TRBV10-3 and TRBJ2-7, with D perhaps assigned TRBD1 or TRBD2 (5 bases each). Germline CDR1 reads ENHRY; CDR2 reads SYGVKD. This CDR3 spans 13 amino acids. Trimming shortened V by 3 bases and J by 2 bases, and 8 bases separated the two germline ends. DNA for the CDR3: TGTGCCATCAGTGATATGGGGGCCTACGAGCAGTACTTC. This gives the protein CAISDMGAYEQYF.

This clonotype showed up many times. This sequence joins TRBV2 and TRBJ2-2; 11 nucleotides align to TRBD2. The CDR3 totals 15 residues. Germline V gives CDR1 SNHLY, CDR2 FYNNEI. Trimming at V came to 4 bases and at J to 3 bases, leaving 1 base not matched to a gene. This CDR3 is CASSGLAGHTGELFF. The CDR3 DNA follows: TGTGCCAGCAGTGGACTAGCGGGACACACCGGGGAGCTGTTTTTT.

To note about this clonotype: Compared with germline, one end of the junction differs, possibly owing to a read error. The chain is built from TRBV15 and TRBJ2-5; unclear D gene. CDR1 is LNHNV and CDR2 is YYDKDF in the germline V gene (reference sequence). The CDR3 runs to 14 residues. The CDR3 loop is CATSRDISQEAQYF. The CDR3 region has the DNA TGTGCCACCAGCAGAGATATCAGTCAAGAGGCCCAGTACTTC.

This clonotype has just a few counts. This chain connects TRBV6-2 or TRBV6-3 to TRBJ2-1; 7 nucleotides match TRBD2. This CDR3 region has 12 residues. From germline, CDR1 is MNHEY and CDR2 SVGEGT. V lost 6 bases to trimming and J lost 10 bases; unmatched junction nucleotides: 6. The CDR3 here is CASRKLAREQFF. CDR3 coding DNA: TGTGCCAGCAGGAAACTAGCGAGGGAGCAGTTCTTC.

This clonotype has more than one count but fewer than ten. CDR3 nucleotides: TGCAGTGCTGACCTGCAGGGGGCGGGACAGCCCCAGCATTTT. Its protein product is CSADLQGAGQPQHF. This chain joins TRBV20-1 and TRBJ1-5, with TRBD1 matching over 8 bases. Germline-derived CDR1 and CDR2 are DFQATT and SNEGSKA (reference sequence). With 5 bases clipped from V and 7 bases from J, the junction kept 10 bases outside the gene matches. This CDR3 is built from 14 residues.

This clonotype was seen at least ten times. The J gene is TRBJ2-1, the V gene TRBV6-2 or TRBV6-3, with 8 bases lining up with TRBD2. Germline V gene lookup returns CDR1 MNHEY and CDR2 SVGEGT. This CDR3 is built from 16 residues. V lost 4 bases to trimming and J lost 1 base; unmatched junction nucleotides: 6. The CDR3, as DNA: TGTGCCAGCAGTTTGACCGGGACTAGGTCCTACAATGAGCAGTTCTTC. It translates to CASSLTGTRSYNEQFF.

The chain joins TRBV18 to TRBJ2-1, with 7 bases fitting TRBD2. There are 15 residues in the CDR3. Germline CDR1 and CDR2: KGHSH and LQKENI. Losses at the gene ends were 5 bases for V and 7 bases for J; bases not matched to a gene: 11. The CDR3 spells CASSEKELASNEQFF. Here the CDR3 DNA reads TGTGCCAGCTCAGAAAAAGAACTAGCGTCGAATGAGCAGTTCTTC.

Many counts were recorded for this clonotype. The chain has TRBV28 and TRBJ1-3; D not certain. V lost 4 bases and J 0 bases, leaving 13 bases between the germline ends. Germline V gene sequence: CDR1 MDHEN, CDR2 SYDVKM. The CDR3 has 16 residues. The CDR3 DNA reads TGTGCCAGCAGTTACTCGACGGAGAGCTCTGGAAACACCATATATTTT. This sequence encodes CASSYSTESSGNTIYF. Complete variable domain (other parts from reference TRBV28 and TRBJ1-3): DVKVTQSSRYLVKRTGEKVFLECVQDMDHENMFWYRQDPGLGLRLIYFSYDVKMKEKGDIPEGYSVSREKKERFSLILESASTNQTSMYLCASSYSTESSGNTIYFGEGSWLTVV.

This clonotype was recorded at least ten times. The CDR3 protein is CASSSGLAGGPQYF. In nucleotides, the CDR3 is TGTGCCAGCAGCTCGGGACTAGCGGGAGGGCCTCAGTACTTC. The chain employs TRBV7-7 and TRBJ2-7, with TRBD2 matching 16 bases. The junction had 4 bases not matched to a gene; V was cut back by 4 bases and J by 10 bases. Germline CDR1 SSHAT, CDR2 FNYEAQ (reference sequence). The CDR3 is made up of 14 amino acids.

This clonotype was seen ten or more times. The chain employs TRBV29-1 and TRBJ1-2, with D unclear. Germline lookup yields CDR1 SQVTM and CDR2 ANQGSEA. The CDR3 loop spans 12 amino acids. The germline V and J ends were trimmed by 4 bases and 10 bases, with 16 bases remaining between them. CDR3: CSVGTWPSDYTF. In DNA form, the CDR3 reads TGCAGCGTTGGTACTTGGCCGTCAGACTACACCTTC. The whole variable domain, filled in from reference TRBV29-1 and TRBJ1-2, reads SAVISQKPSRDICQRGTSLTIQCQVDSQVTMMFWYRQQPGQSLTLIATANQGSEATYESGFVIDKFPISRPNLTFSTLTVSNMSPEDSSIYLCSVGTWPSDYTFGSGTRLTVV.

The table lists this clonotype with many counts. The chain recombines TRBV29-1 with TRBJ2-1, with 7 bases identical to TRBD2. CDR1 and CDR2 (germline): SQVTM, ANQGSEA. Unmatched junction bases numbered 12, after V lost 7 bases and J lost 3 bases. The CDR3 is 15 residues long. DNA for the CDR3: TGCAGCGCCAAGGCTCGGGAGGCTCGCTACAATGAGCAGTTCTTC. Protein product: CSAKAREARYNEQFF.

Concerning this clonotype: A read error may be the cause here, since a much bigger clone is one base away. The rearrangement uses TRBV6-1 and TRBJ2-1, with 7 positions matching TRBD1. After removal of 6 bases from V and 12 bases from J, the junction contained 14 bases not matched to a gene. CDR1 MNHNS and CDR2 SASEGT come from the germline V gene. The CDR3 is 14 amino acids. DNA of the CDR3: TGTGCCAGCAGAACAGGGGACAAGGTCGATGGGCAGTTCTTC. Encoded protein: CASRTGDKVDGQFF.

This clonotype showed up many times. The rearrangement uses TRBV5-1 and TRBJ2-5; a weak D match, TRBD2 (5 bases). V was cut by 1 base and J by 1 base, with 14 bases left in between. The CDR3 consists of 16 residues. CDR1 SGHRS and CDR2 YFSETQ come from the germline V gene. The CDR3 DNA reads as TGCGCCAGCAGCTTGTCATCCAGCGGAATCCAAGAGACCCAGTACTTC. Translation: CASSLSSSGIQETQYF.

The rearrangement joins TRBV28 to TRBJ2-5; D call uncertain. The CDR3 spans 11 residues. Germline loops: CDR1 MDHEN, CDR2 SYDVKM. V was cut by 6 bases and J by 5 bases, with 7 bases left in between. The CDR3 is CASSHSETQYF. The CDR3 bases are TGTGCCAGCAGCCACTCGGAGACCCAGTACTTC.

This clonotype was counted ten times or more. The rearrangement joins TRBV28 to TRBJ2-1; D possibly corresponds to TRBD1 (6 bases). Germline V gives CDR1 MDHEN, CDR2 SYDVKM. This CDR3 spans 15 amino acids. The V gene lost 5 bases and the J gene lost 7 bases, with 18 bases spanning the gap. CDR3 in amino acids: CASSISGTSLNEQFF. In nucleotides, the CDR3 is TGTGCCAGCAGTATATCCGGGACAAGTCTTAATGAGCAGTTCTTC.

This clonotype showed up many times. The chain employs TRBV27 and TRBJ2-3, with 10 positions matching TRBD2. J gave up 2 bases and V 9 bases, and 2 bases lay outside the gene matches. Per the germline V gene, CDR1 is MNHEY and CDR2 is SMNVEV (reference sequence). The CDR3 sequence is 13 residues long. The DNA of the CDR3 is TGTGCCAGTCTAGCGGGAGACACAGATACGCAGTATTTT. Its translation is CASLAGDTDTQYF.

The chain couples TRBV20-1 to TRBJ2-1, with 9 nucleotides matching TRBD2. The J segment lost 7 bases and the V segment lost 6 bases, leaving 13 bases of the junction unmatched. The CDR3 sequence is 15 residues long. Germline loops: CDR1 DFQATT, CDR2 SNEGSKA (reference sequence). CDR3 in amino acids: CSAPNPYSGRNEQFF. The CDR3 DNA sequence: TGCAGTGCCCCCAACCCCTATAGCGGGAGAAATGAGCAGTTCTTC.

This clonotype has a count of ten or more. The chain employs TRBV12-3 or TRBV12-4 and TRBJ1-1, with no clear D. V was cut by 2 bases and J by 4 bases, with 8 bases left in between. This CDR3 contains 13 residues. The CDR3 sequence: CASSLLGSTEAFF. In nucleotides, the CDR3 is TGTGCCAGCAGTTTACTCGGGTCCACTGAAGCTTTCTTT.

This clonotype has a count of ten or more. The chain uses TRBV18 and TRBJ2-3, with 8 bases fitting TRBD2. Germline V gives CDR1 KGHSH, CDR2 LQKENI. V lost 3 bases to trimming and J lost 6 bases; unmatched junction nucleotides: 8. This CDR3 contains 15 residues. CDR3: CASSPISGDPDTQYF. The CDR3 DNA is TGTGCCAGCTCACCGATTAGCGGGGACCCTGATACGCAGTATTTT.